A selection of T cell receptor beta chains follows, all from one sample in a study of blood T cell repertoires in COVID-19. Data came from immunoSEQ multiplex PCR; TCRdb stores just in-frame clones and leaves some out. Found here are approximately 150,000 clones, approximately 84% of them singletons; the top ten hold about 2.5%. The source material was peripheral blood. The origin of the receptors is a woman aged 80 or older with COVID-19, enrolled during active disease. Each CDR3 is given with its conserved first and last residue. D genes are given only for firm matches. Clone size appears in some rows only: once, few, many, or a class for an expanded clone.

TGTGCCAGCAGCCCAGGGGCGCAAGAGACCCAGTACTTC	CASSPGAQETQYF	NA	TRBV11-2	TRBJ2-5	NA
TGCGCCCAACTCGCGGAGCGGGGGTCAGAAGAGACCCAGTACTTC	CAQLAERGSEETQYF	TRBD2	TRBV5-1	TRBJ2-5	NA
TGCGCCAGCAGCTTGGGGCTAGCGGGGGGCTACGAGCAGTACTTC	CASSLGLAGGYEQYF	TRBD2	TRBV5-1	TRBJ2-7	NA
TGTGCCAGCAGCCAAGACAGGGCCGGGGCCAACGTCCTGACTTTC	CASSQDRAGANVLTF	TRBD1	TRBV7-8	TRBJ2-6	NA
TGTGCCAGCAGTGAAGCGTCAGCGGTCGGCGTGGCTTTCTTT	CASSEASAVGVAFF	NA	TRBV2	TRBJ1-1	NA
TGTACCAGCAGAGAGACAGCATACTATGGCTACACCTTC	CTSRETAYYGYTF	NA	TRBV6-5	TRBJ1-2	NA
TGTGCCAGCAGCCAAGGACAGGGGGCCAACTATGGCTACACCTTC	CASSQGQGANYGYTF	TRBD1	TRBV3-1/TRBV3-2	TRBJ1-2	NA
TGCAGCGTTGCTTCTAGCGGGGGGTACAATGAGCAGTTCTTC	CSVASSGGYNEQFF	TRBD2	TRBV29-1	TRBJ2-1	NA
TGTGCCAGCAGTGACCTATCGTCCGGGGCCCTCCACTTT	CASSDLSSGALHF	NA	TRBV27	TRBJ1-6	NA
TGTGCCAGCAGACCCCGTGGACAGGGGACTTCCTACGAGCAGTACTTC	CASRPRGQGTSYEQYF	TRBD1	TRBV6-4	TRBJ2-7	NA
TGCAGCGTTGAAGATCTTGGCAGGCCCTCCACTAGCACAGATACGCAGTATTTT	CSVEDLGRPSTSTDTQYF	NA	TRBV29-1	TRBJ2-3	NA
TGTGCCAGCGGCCCGGAGGGTTCACCCCTCCACTTT	CASGPEGSPLHF	NA	TRBV3-1/TRBV3-2	TRBJ1-6	once
TGTGCCAGCCCGAACAGTGGCACTGAAGCTTTCTTT	CASPNSGTEAFF	NA	TRBV6-5	TRBJ1-1	NA
TGTGCCAGCAGGGCATTGGAGAAGGCTTTCTTT	CASRALEKAFF	NA	TRBV28	TRBJ1-1	NA
TGTGCCAGTACGCCCAGGTGGAGGGACTATGGCTACACCTTC	CASTPRWRDYGYTF	NA	TRBV19	TRBJ1-2	NA
TGTGCCAGCAGCACCTGGACTAGCGAGAACACCGGGGAGCTGTTTTTT	CASSTWTSENTGELFF	NA	TRBV21-1	TRBJ2-2	NA
TGTGCCAGCAGCCTGGGAGGTAACAGGGGCCGCACTGAAGCTTTCTTT	CASSLGGNRGRTEAFF	TRBD1	TRBV27	TRBJ1-1	NA
TGTGCCAGCAGCTATAGAGAGAGCTCTGGAAACACCATATATTTT	CASSYRESSGNTIYF	NA	TRBV7-8	TRBJ1-3	NA
TGTGCCAGCAGTTCCAACACCAGGACAGGGGGCACCGGGGAGCTGTTTTTT	CASSSNTRTGGTGELFF	TRBD1	TRBV27	TRBJ2-2	NA
TGTGCCAGCAGTCCCCTACCACCCGACAGGATCGGAGTGGATACGCAGTATTTT	CASSPLPPDRIGVDTQYF	NA	TRBV28	TRBJ2-3	NA
TGTGCCAGCTCACCGGGACAGGGAGGAAGCGGGCGGAATTCACCCCTCCACTTT	CASSPGQGGSGRNSPLHF	TRBD1	TRBV18	TRBJ1-6	NA
TGTGCCAGTAGTATAACGATCCCAGGGGGCGCTGATTCCTACGAGCAGTACTTC	CASSITIPGGADSYEQYF	TRBD1	TRBV19	TRBJ2-7	NA
TGTGCCATCAGTGCCACTAGCGGGAGAGTCAATGAGCAGTTCTTC	CAISATSGRVNEQFF	TRBD2	TRBV10-3	TRBJ2-1	NA
TGTGCCAGCAGCCAGGGCAGGGCTGGGGCCAACGTCCTGACTTTC	CASSQGRAGANVLTF	NA	TRBV14	TRBJ2-6	few
TGTGCCATCGGGAGCGGCTCAGAGCAGTACTTC	CAIGSGSEQYF	NA	TRBV10-3	TRBJ2-7	once
TGTGCCAGCAGCTTAGCGGGGGTAACTGAAGCTTTCTTT	CASSLAGVTEAFF	NA	TRBV11-3	TRBJ1-1	NA
TGTGCCATCAGGCGGACTAGCGGGGGTAACTACAATGAGCAGTTCTTC	CAIRRTSGGNYNEQFF	TRBD2	TRBV10-3	TRBJ2-1	NA
TGCGCCAGCAGCCCCCGGATAGCGGGGGGCGAGGTCCCCCAGTATTTT	CASSPRIAGGEVPQYF	TRBD2	TRBV4-3	TRBJ2-3	NA
TGTGCCAGCAGTCCTAACGTAGGGGGCGAGCAGTACTTC	CASSPNVGGEQYF	NA	TRBV2	TRBJ2-7	few
TGTGCCAGCAGGCCGCCCAGGGGGAATGGCTACACCTTC	CASRPPRGNGYTF	TRBD1	TRBV5-4	TRBJ1-2	few
TGTGCCAGCAGCTACCAAGGGGGATACTCTGGAAACACCATATATTTT	CASSYQGGYSGNTIYF	NA	TRBV7-2	TRBJ1-3	NA
TGTGCCAGCAGTTTATTGCCAAGGGGGCATGGCTACACCTTC	CASSLLPRGHGYTF	TRBD1	TRBV27	TRBJ1-2	NA
TGTGCCAGCAGCGACGACAGGGGAGGAAACACCATATATTTT	CASSDDRGGNTIYF	TRBD1	TRBV9	TRBJ1-3	NA
TGTGCCAGCAGCTTTAAGAGGGCAGTCCCCCCGCCTGCGGACACCTTC	CASSFKRAVPPPADTF	NA	TRBV5-6	TRBJ1-2	NA
TGTGCCAGCAGCTCGAACAGGGGGCTTGGCTACACCTTC	CASSSNRGLGYTF	TRBD1	TRBV7-2	TRBJ1-2	NA
TGTGCCAGCAGCACTGGACAGGCCCAAGAGACCCAGTACTTC	CASSTGQAQETQYF	TRBD1	TRBV9	TRBJ2-5	NA
TGTGCCAGCAGCCCAGGGTACACTGAAGCTTTCTTT	CASSPGYTEAFF	NA	TRBV28	TRBJ1-1	few
TGCGCCAGCAGCGTCGCGGGACAGGGCGCTGGAAACACCATATATTTT	CASSVAGQGAGNTIYF	TRBD1	TRBV5-1	TRBJ1-3	NA
TGTGCCAGCAGCGTAGCCGCAGGGACAGCCTACGAGCAGTACTTC	CASSVAAGTAYEQYF	TRBD1	TRBV9	TRBJ2-7	NA
TGTGCCAGCAGCCCGCGGACTAGCGGGAGGGAGTTGAGACAAGAGACCCAGTACTTC	CASSPRTSGRELRQETQYF	TRBD2	TRBV7-8	TRBJ2-5	NA
TGTGCCAGTGGAGCACAGGCGGGAGGCTACACCTTC	CASGAQAGGYTF	NA	TRBV19	TRBJ1-2	NA
TGTGCCAGCAGCCAAGTTGAGACAGCAGCCTACGAGCAGTACTTC	CASSQVETAAYEQYF	NA	TRBV4-2	TRBJ2-7	NA
TGTGCCATCAGTGACCAGGGACAGCCAGGAGACACCATATATTTT	CAISDQGQPGDTIYF	TRBD1	TRBV10-3	TRBJ1-3	NA
TGTGCCAGCAGACGACTCGGGACAGGGGGCTTGTACACTGAAGCTTTCTTT	CASRRLGTGGLYTEAFF	TRBD1	TRBV6-6	TRBJ1-1	NA
TGCAGCGTTGAAGGGCGGCGACTAGCGGGACTAAAAGAGCAGTACTTC	CSVEGRRLAGLKEQYF	TRBD2	TRBV29-1	TRBJ2-7	NA
TGTGCCACCCAGAAGGCCGGGACAGGTTCCTACAATGAGCAGTTCTTC	CATQKAGTGSYNEQFF	TRBD1	TRBV10-3	TRBJ2-1	NA
TGTGCCAGCAGCCCAACCGGTGGACAATTCGGGGAGCTGTTTTTT	CASSPTGGQFGELFF	NA	TRBV7-3	TRBJ2-2	few
TGTGCCAGCAGTTTTAGGGACAGCTACGAGCAGTACTTC	CASSFRDSYEQYF	TRBD1	TRBV28	TRBJ2-7	NA
TGTGCCAGCAGCGGGGACAGGGTCACTGAAGCTTTCTTT	CASSGDRVTEAFF	TRBD1	TRBV5-4	TRBJ1-1	few
TGCGCCAGCAAAGGGACAGCCTTCAATCAGCCCCAGCATTTT	CASKGTAFNQPQHF	TRBD1	TRBV10-2	TRBJ1-5	NA
TGTGCCACCGGGAGGAAGGACGGATACGAGCAGTACTTC	CATGRKDGYEQYF	TRBD2	TRBV7-9	TRBJ2-7	NA
TGTGCCAGCAGTTACATCATCGGCAATGAGCAGTTCTTC	CASSYIIGNEQFF	NA	TRBV6-5	TRBJ2-1	NA
TGCAGCGTTGAGGGCCGAGGGGGGGCCACAGATACGCAGTATTTT	CSVEGRGGATDTQYF	NA	TRBV29-1	TRBJ2-3	NA
TGTGCCAGCAGCTTAGTAAGAGGAGGAGAGACCCAGTACTTC	CASSLVRGGETQYF	NA	TRBV11-2	TRBJ2-5	NA
TGTGCCAGCAGCGCTCAGGGGTTAGGCGAGCAGTACTTC	CASSAQGLGEQYF	NA	TRBV2	TRBJ2-7	NA